The 19 T cell receptor beta chains below were found in one sample sequenced in a study of beta chain features in type 1 diabetes. Study-wide points: Researchers report that Type 1 diabetes patients had moderately but significantly shorter TCRB CDR3s across all four CD4+ subsets.

Antigen specificity for these receptors is unknown. As every portion of the isolated RNA was reverse transcribed, the sequencing read expressed TCRB transcripts. Data came from immunoSEQ multiplex PCR; TCRdb stores just in-frame clones and leaves some out. This table holds 240,000 or so clones, around 21% found once. The material sequenced was naive CD4+ T cells from blood. These receptors all stem from a middle-aged woman with type 1 diabetes.

Here the CDR3 reads CAIRQGEGNTEAFF. The CDR3 DNA is TGTGCCATCAGACAGGGGGAAGGGAACACTGAAGCTTTCTTT. This chain joins TRBV10-3 and TRBJ1-1, with 8 nucleotides matching TRBD1. Germline V CDR1 and CDR2: ENHRY, SYGVKD. V was clipped by 6 bases and J by 1 base; unmatched bases: 4. The length of the CDR3 is 14 residues.

This clone was seen a few times. The chain employs TRBV2 and TRBJ2-2; D is perhaps TRBD2 (7 bases). The V end lost 7 bases, the J end lost 5 bases, and 14 bases lay between the germline ends. CDR3 size: 14 residues. Germline-derived CDR1 and CDR2 are SNHLY and FYNNEI. CDR3 coding DNA: TGTGCCAGCAAGGGGGGGGCGCAGACCGGGGAGCTGTTTTTT. It specifies CASKGGAQTGELFF. The variable domain in full, with the rest retrieved from reference TRBV2 and TRBJ2-2, is EPEVTQTPSHQVTQMGQEVILRCVPISNHLYFYWYRQILGQKVEFLVSFYNNEISEKSEIFDDQFSVERPDGSNFTLKIRSTKLEDSAMYFCASKGGAQTGELFFGEGSRLTVL.

This chain joins TRBV30 and TRBJ2-3; D gene ambiguous. Looked up from germline, CDR1 is GTSNPN and CDR2 is SVGIG (reference sequence). V dropped 4 bases and J dropped 2 bases, with 13 bases sitting between them. The CDR3 consists of 14 residues. The DNA of the CDR3 is TGTGCCTGGATAAACAAACAGTTCACAGATACGCAGTATTTT. As protein: CAWINKQFTDTQYF.

The chain uses TRBV2 and TRBJ1-2; D possibly corresponds to TRBD1 (6 bases). With 3 bases removed from V and 4 bases from J, the gap between germline ends came to 18 bases. The germline gives CDR1 SNHLY, CDR2 FYNNEI. This CDR3 is 16 amino acids long. CDR3 residues: CASSDTGQPTPYGYTF. CDR3 in DNA: TGTGCCAGCAGTGATACCGGACAGCCTACTCCCTATGGCTACACCTTC.

For this clone: A junction end diverges from the germline sequence, so it may reflect a read error. Here the CDR3 DNA reads TGTGCTAGCAGCTTAGCGGGGGGGTACAATGAGCAGTTCTTC. Translation gives CASSLAGGYNEQFF. V gene TRBV7-7 combines with J gene TRBJ2-1; 11 nucleotides match TRBD2. Germline V gene sequence: CDR1 SSHAT, CDR2 FNYEAQ (reference sequence). CDR3 size: 14 residues.

This sequence joins TRBV2 and TRBJ1-5, with no clear D. The CDR3 is 15 residues long. V lost 6 bases, J lost 0 bases, and 12 bases lay in between. The germline gives CDR1 SNHLY, CDR2 FYNNEI. CDR3 sequence (DNA): TGTGCCAGCAGGATTACACAGTATAGCAATCAGCCCCAGCATTTT. Its translation is CASRITQYSNQPQHF.

This chain uses TRBV30 with TRBJ1-4; D gene unclear. In germline, CDR1 is GTSNPN, CDR2 SVGIG (reference sequence). Trimming removed 1 base at V and 5 bases at J, with 11 bases between. CDR3 length equals 14 residues. The CDR3 is CAWSAGWANEKLFF. In nucleotides, the CDR3 is TGTGCCTGGAGTGCAGGTTGGGCGAATGAAAAACTGTTTTTT.

The chain joins TRBV28 to TRBJ2-3; 7 bases line up with TRBD2. With V trimmed by 3 bases and J by 2 bases, 8 bases remained unmatched. Germline V gene data show CDR1 as MDHEN and CDR2 as SYDVKM. The CDR3 consists of 16 residues. The CDR3 DNA reads as TGTGCCAGCAGTTTGGTTCCAGCGGGGATCACAGATACGCAGTATTTT. This codes for CASSLVPAGITDTQYF.

The chain combines TRBV6-1 with TRBJ1-4, with 7 nucleotides matching TRBD1. CDR1 is MNHNS, CDR2 SASEGT, per germline. The CDR3 runs to 16 residues. V lost 4 bases, J lost 4 bases, and 9 bases stayed unmatched. The CDR3 DNA reads as TGTGCCAGCAGTGGTGACAGGGCCTCGGGTAATGAAAAACTGTTTTTT. This sequence encodes CASSGDRASGNEKLFF.

The genes are TRBV4-3 and TRBJ1-6; D call uncertain. Per the germline V gene, CDR1 is LGHNA and CDR2 is YSLEER. The CDR3 is 16 amino acids. Trimming took 0 bases from V and 9 from J, leaving 15 bases between them. This CDR3 reads CASSQEWLPRSSPLHF. CDR3 bases: TGCGCCAGCAGCCAAGAATGGCTACCGCGGAGTTCACCCCTCCACTTT.

The gene calls are TRBV5-1 and TRBJ2-7, with 11 bases fitting TRBD1. This CDR3 is 15 amino acids long. Germline V CDR1 and CDR2: SGHRS, YFSETQ. The ends lost 4 bases at V and 2 bases at J; junction bases unmatched: 5. CDR3 protein: CASSHGTGGTYEQYF. The DNA of the CDR3 is TGCGCCAGCAGCCATGGGACAGGGGGAACCTACGAGCAGTACTTC.

V and J are TRBV4-1 and TRBJ2-2; D might be TRBD2 (6 bases). This CDR3 contains 14 residues. Trimming took off 5 bases at V and 2 bases at J, with 9 bases between the two ends. From germline, CDR1 is MGHRA and CDR2 YSYEKL. This CDR3 is CASSSGLNTGELFF. Written as DNA, the CDR3 is TGCGCCAGCAGCTCGGGACTTAACACCGGGGAGCTGTTTTTT.

In regard to this clone: The same CDR3 also results from other DNA sequences found in this sample. The rearrangement uses TRBV20-1 and TRBJ1-1; no clear D. Germline CDR1 and CDR2: DFQATT and SNEGSKA (reference sequence). The CDR3 covers 11 residues. The V end lost 5 bases, the J end lost 1 base, and 5 bases lay between the germline ends. CDR3 loop: CSAPRNTEAFF. CDR3 sequence (DNA): TGCAGTGCTCCCAGGAACACTGAAGCTTTCTTT.

This clone was counted between two and nine times. V usage is TRBV9 and J usage is TRBJ2-1; 8 bases line up with TRBD2. The junction had 4 bases not matched to a gene; V was cut back by 0 bases and J by 5 bases. The CDR3 consists of 15 residues. Germline values: CDR1 SGDLS, CDR2 YYNGEE. The CDR3 region has the DNA TGTGCCAGCAGCGTAGACCGGGGGGGGCACAATGAGCAGTTCTTC. It yields the protein CASSVDRGGHNEQFF.

Note on this clone: At the DNA level, this CDR3 is encoded by other sequences in the same sample as well. J is TRBJ1-1 and V is TRBV29-1, with 7 positions matching TRBD1. The germline gives CDR1 SQVTM, CDR2 ANQGSEA. This CDR3 has 12 residues. The V and J ends lost 7 bases and 1 base, in that order; junction bases with no gene match: 3. CDR3 amino acids: CSGYRGNTEAFF. The DNA for the CDR3 is TGCAGCGGTTACAGGGGGAACACTGAAGCTTTCTTT.

The rearrangement uses TRBV18 and TRBJ2-2; TRBD1 matches at 9 bases. The CDR3 is made up of 16 amino acids. The germline gives CDR1 KGHSH, CDR2 LQKENI. V was clipped by 2 bases and J by 5 bases; unmatched bases: 6. CDR3 amino acids: CASSPFSDRGTGELFF. The DNA of the CDR3 is TGTGCCAGCTCACCATTTTCGGACAGGGGAACCGGGGAGCTGTTTTTT.

The CDR3 sequence: CASSPLTQNTEAFF. CDR3 nucleotides: TGTGCCAGCAGTCCGTTGACACAAAACACTGAAGCTTTCTTT. V is TRBV2 and J is TRBJ1-1; D is undetermined. The V and J ends lost 5 bases and 2 bases respectively, with 12 bases between them. The CDR3 runs 14 residues. Germline V CDR1 and CDR2: SNHLY, FYNNEI.

This clone was seen a handful of times. The rearrangement links TRBV5-1 to TRBJ2-7; D is uncertain. This CDR3 spans 12 amino acids. In germline, CDR1 is SGHRS, CDR2 YFSETQ. Deletions cut 4 bases from V and 5 bases from J, with 10 bases between. CDR3 coding DNA: TGCGCCAGCAGCCTTCCTTCGGACGAGCAGTACTTC. Amino acids: CASSLPSDEQYF.

This clone was observed a few times. The chain recombines TRBV2 with TRBJ1-4; D gene unclear. The V and J ends lost 6 bases and 2 bases respectively, with 10 bases between them. The CDR3 is 14 residues long. CDR1 and CDR2 from the germline V gene are SNHLY and FYNNEI. In nucleotides, the CDR3 is TGTGCCAGCAGGGCCGGACTGACTAATGAAAAACTGTTTTTT. Amino acid sequence: CASRAGLTNEKLFF.